Below are 27 T cell receptor beta chains sequenced from a single sample in a study of siplizumab effects on memory and regulatory T cells. Sequenced by immunoSEQ multiplex PCR; TCRdb stores in-frame clones only, minus some. The table records about 91,000 clones, 93% of them present only once. The sample was CD8+ T cells sorted from blood. The receptors shown here come from a human donor in good health.

This chain joins TRBV7-9 and TRBJ2-7; 9 positions agree with TRBD1. V shed 5 bases, J shed 2 bases, and the junction held 10 bases outside the gene matches. Germline CDR1 SEHNR, CDR2 FQNEAQ (reference sequence). This CDR3 has 16 amino acids. The CDR3 reads CASSPRDRARPYEQYF. For the CDR3, the DNA is TGTGCCAGCAGCCCCCGGGACAGGGCTAGGCCCTACGAGCAGTACTTC.

The V and J genes are TRBV9 and TRBJ2-3, with D maybe TRBD1 (5 bases). Trimming took 2 bases from V and 3 from J, leaving 13 bases between them. The CDR3 consists of 15 residues. Germline assignment: CDR1 SGDLS and CDR2 YYNGEE. CDR3 nucleotide sequence: TGTGCCAGCAGCGTTTTCAGGGTTCCGACAGATACGCAGTATTTT. Its protein is CASSVFRVPTDTQYF.

The genes are TRBV5-1 and TRBJ2-1; D tentatively reads TRBD1 or TRBD2 (5 bases each). Germline CDR1 and CDR2: SGHRS and YFSETQ. Trimming took off 4 bases at V and 7 bases at J, with 15 bases between the two ends. The CDR3 length is 14 residues. CDR3 bases: TGCGCCAGCAGCCTCATCCGGGACCAAAATGAGCAGTTCTTC. Translating gives CASSLIRDQNEQFF.

The rearrangement joins TRBV11-2 to TRBJ1-1; possible D gene TRBD1, 6 bases. CDR1 and CDR2 (germline): SGHAT, FQNNGV. The CDR3 has 16 amino acids. Trimming left V 4 bases short and J 9 bases short, with 24 bases between. The CDR3 region is CASSSPNEETGTQAFF. The CDR3 DNA reads as TGTGCCAGCAGCTCACCCAATGAAGAGACAGGAACCCAAGCTTTCTTT. The full variable domain, completed using reference TRBV11-2 and TRBJ1-1, is EAGVAQSPRYKIIEKRQSVAFWCNPISGHATLYWYQQILGQGPKLLIQFQNNGVVDDSQLPKDRFSAERLKGVDSTLKIQPAKLEDSAVYLCASSSPNEETGTQAFFGQGTRLTVV.

The CDR3 region is CATSRDLGESSGNTIYF. As DNA, the CDR3 is TGTGCCACCAGCAGAGATCTTGGGGAGAGCTCTGGAAACACCATATATTTT. The rearrangement links TRBV15 to TRBJ1-3, with D unclear. The CDR3 runs to 17 residues. CDR1 is LNHNV and CDR2 is YYDKDF in the germline V gene (reference sequence). Trimming took 0 bases from V and 0 from J, leaving 12 bases between them.

This clone was recorded only once. The chain joins TRBV21-1 to TRBJ2-1; the D call of TRBD1 is as the table states it, not checked on the DNA. TRBV21-1 is shown as a pseudogene. The CDR3 sequence is 17 residues long. CDR3 DNA sequence: TGTGCCAGGGGGAGAGGGGGTCCCGCGCACACTTACAATGAGCAGTTCTTC. It encodes CARGRGGPAHTYNEQFF.

This rearrangement joins TRBV13 to TRBJ2-1; D ambiguous. Trimming took off 2 bases at V and 5 bases at J, with 7 bases between the two ends. The germline CDR1 and CDR2 sequences are PRHDT and FYEKMQ (reference sequence). The CDR3 has 13 residues. The CDR3 protein is CASSLLADNEQFF. As DNA, the CDR3 is TGTGCCAGCAGCTTATTAGCAGACAATGAGCAGTTCTTC.

Of note for this clone: Distinct nucleotide sequences in the sample also encode this CDR3. This rearrangement joins TRBV6-5 to TRBJ1-1, with TRBD1 as a possible D gene (5 bases). Trimming stripped 5 bases from V and 4 bases from J, with 11 bases between. CDR3 length equals 13 residues. Germline CDR1 is MNHEY and CDR2 is SVGAGI. The CDR3 sequence is CASSPLGGTEAFF. DNA of the CDR3: TGTGCCAGCAGTCCCCTTGGGGGCACTGAAGCTTTCTTT.

This chain connects TRBV5-6 to TRBJ1-2; 7 bases match TRBD1. The CDR3 is made up of 17 amino acids. V lost 2 bases to trimming and J lost 4 bases; unmatched junction nucleotides: 14. Germline V gene lookup returns CDR1 SGHDT and CDR2 YYEEEE. CDR3 in DNA: TGTGCCAGCAGCTTTGGAACAGGGGATTCCTATAGCTATGGCTACACCTTC. This sequence encodes CASSFGTGDSYSYGYTF.

Of note for this clone: Distinct nucleotide sequences in the sample also encode this CDR3. J is TRBJ2-5 and V is TRBV4-1, with 9 bases aligning to TRBD2. The CDR3 runs to 14 residues. With 2 bases clipped from V and 2 bases from J, the junction kept 0 bases outside the gene matches. The germline gives CDR1 MGHRA, CDR2 YSYEKL. CDR3 nucleotides: TGCGCCAGCAGCCAACTAGCGGGGCAAGAGACCCAGTACTTC. Amino acid sequence: CASSQLAGQETQYF.

The CDR3 protein is CASSPERTVGEKLFF. In nucleotides, the CDR3 is TGCGCCAGCAGCCCGGAACGGACAGTTGGAGAAAAACTGTTTTTT. J is TRBJ1-4 and V is TRBV4-1; tentative D call: TRBD1 (6 bases). In germline, CDR1 is MGHRA, CDR2 YSYEKL. V dropped 4 bases and J dropped 8 bases, with 17 bases sitting between them. This CDR3 spans 15 amino acids.

This clone has just one count. DNA of the CDR3: TGTGCCAGCAGCTTACCTCGGTCTAGCGGGTCGACGTCCCAAGAGACCCAGTACTTC. The encoded protein is CASSLPRSSGSTSQETQYF. The V and J genes are TRBV7-9 and TRBJ2-5; 8 nucleotides line up with TRBD2. The V gene's germline CDR1 is SEHNR and CDR2 FQNEAQ (reference sequence). The CDR3 spans 19 residues. V gave up 2 bases and J gave up 1 base; unmatched junction bases: 15.

The chain couples TRBV7-9 to TRBJ1-2, with 8 positions matching TRBD1. CDR1 is SEHNR, CDR2 FQNEAQ, per germline (reference sequence). CDR3 length: 13 residues. With V trimmed by 4 bases and J by 4 bases, 2 bases remained unmatched. Written as DNA, the CDR3 is TGTGCCAGCAGCTCCAGGGGGCTCTATGGCTACACCTTC. Translation: CASSSRGLYGYTF.

The chain has TRBV5-1 and TRBJ2-1; D perhaps matches TRBD2 (5 bases). Per the germline V gene, CDR1 is SGHRS and CDR2 is YFSETQ. The CDR3 runs to 15 residues. The V gene lost 4 bases and the J gene lost 8 bases, with 19 bases spanning the gap. The CDR3 protein is CASSPAQPGGYEQFF. CDR3 bases: TGCGCCAGCAGCCCGGCCCAGCCAGGAGGTTATGAGCAGTTCTTC.

This clone has just one count. The V gene is TRBV5-6, the J gene TRBJ2-2, with D possibly matching TRBD2 (5 bases). The CDR3 is 13 residues long. From germline, CDR1 is SGHDT and CDR2 YYEEEE. Trimming pared 0 bases from V and 5 bases from J, leaving 5 bases between. This CDR3 reads CASSLAGTGELFF. The CDR3, as DNA: TGTGCCAGCAGCTTGGCGGGAACCGGGGAGCTGTTTTTT.

This clone has a single count. The chain joins TRBV27 to TRBJ2-2; D gene unclear. V was pared by 6 bases and J by 0 bases, with 11 bases between. Germline V gene sequence: CDR1 MNHEY, CDR2 SMNVEV (reference sequence). The CDR3 has 15 residues. For the CDR3, the DNA is TGTGCCAGCAGCAGGATGTCCCCGAACACCGGGGAGCTGTTTTTT. This encodes CASSRMSPNTGELFF.

The chain uses TRBV2 and TRBJ2-1; the match to TRBD2 covers 7 bases. Trimming removed 7 bases from V and 2 bases from J; junction bases left unmatched: 8. The CDR3 totals 15 residues. The germline gives CDR1 SNHLY, CDR2 FYNNEI. The CDR3 bases are TGTGCCAGCACCCCAGCGGGAAAGCCCTACAATGAGCAGTTCTTC. Its protein is CASTPAGKPYNEQFF.

V gene TRBV20-1 combines with J gene TRBJ2-7; D unresolved. Between the trimmed V and J ends, which lost 5 bases and 7 bases, there was a span of 9 bases. The CDR3 is 10 residues long. Germline V CDR1 and CDR2: DFQATT, SNEGSKA (reference sequence). The CDR3 region is CSASDGEQYF. CDR3 nucleotides: TGCAGTGCTTCGGACGGGGAGCAGTACTTC.

In this sample, this clone turned up once. The junction shows a germline mismatch at one end, possibly a read error. J is TRBJ2-7 and V is TRBV7-7; 9 bases are shared with TRBD1. CDR3 length equals 14 residues. Germline CDR1 SSHAT, CDR2 FNYEAQ (reference sequence). The CDR3 is CASSPGTGSYEQYF. The DNA for the CDR3 is TGTGCTAGCAGCCCCGGGACAGGGTCCTACGAGCAGTACTTC. The whole variable domain, remainder taken from reference TRBV7-7 and TRBJ2-7, is GAGVSQSPRYKVTKRGQDVTLRCDPISSHATLYWYQQALGQGPEFLTYFNYEAQPDKSGLPSDRFSAERPEGSISTLTIQRTEQRDSAMYRCASSPGTGSYEQYFGPGTRLTVT.

V is TRBV19 and J is TRBJ1-1; possible D gene TRBD1, 6 bases. CDR1 is LNHDA, CDR2 SQIVND, per germline (reference sequence). The CDR3 sequence is 12 residues long. V was pared by 11 bases and J by 0 bases, with 10 bases between. CDR3: CASTGLNTEAFF. In DNA form, the CDR3 reads TGTGCCTCTACAGGGTTGAACACTGAAGCTTTCTTT. The full variable domain, its missing parts supplied by reference TRBV19 and TRBJ1-1, is DGGITQSPKYLFRKEGQNVTLSCEQNLNHDAMYWYRQDPGQGLRLIYYSQIVNDFQKGDIAEGYSVSREKKESFPLTVTSAQKNPTAFYLCASTGLNTEAFFGQGTRLTVV.

This chain links TRBV27 with TRBJ2-2; 9 bases map to TRBD2. With V trimmed by 6 bases and J by 6 bases, 5 bases remained unmatched. The germline CDR1 and CDR2 sequences are MNHEY and SMNVEV (reference sequence). The CDR3 has 14 residues. This chain's CDR3 is CASSWTSDAGELFF. The CDR3 DNA follows: TGTGCCAGCAGCTGGACTAGCGACGCCGGGGAGCTGTTTTTT.

This clone occurred a few times. CDR3 sequence reads: CASSPLRVGAEQYF. For the CDR3, the DNA is TGTGCCAGCTCACCACTCAGGGTGGGCGCCGAGCAGTACTTC. The rearrangement links TRBV18 to TRBJ2-7, with D possibly TRBD1 on 5 matching bases. The germline V and J ends were trimmed by 1 base and 6 bases, with 13 bases remaining between them. CDR1 KGHSH and CDR2 LQKENI come from the germline V gene. This CDR3 comprises 14 residues. Looking up the rest from reference TRBV18 and TRBJ2-7 gives the full variable domain: NAGVMQNPRHLVRRRGQEARLRCSPMKGHSHVYWYRQLPEEGLKFMVYLQKENIIDESGMPKERFSAEFPKEGPSILRIQQVVRGDSAAYFCASSPLRVGAEQYFGPGTRLTVT.

The rearrangement joins TRBV6-5 to TRBJ2-7; possible D gene TRBD2, 5 bases. CDR1 and CDR2 from the germline V gene are MNHEY and SVGAGI. V lost 4 bases and J 5 bases, leaving 12 bases between the germline ends. The length of the CDR3 is 13 residues. Here the CDR3 reads CASSFGQTNEQYF. The CDR3 bases are TGTGCCAGCAGTTTTGGGCAGACTAACGAGCAGTACTTC.

This chain uses TRBV18 with TRBJ2-7; D unresolved. The V end was cut by 5 bases, the J end by 2 bases, with 7 bases between. The length of the CDR3 is 12 residues. CDR1 is KGHSH and CDR2 is LQKENI in the germline V gene. The CDR3 loop reads CASSAPTYEQYF. CDR3 bases: TGTGCCAGCTCAGCCCCGACCTACGAGCAGTACTTC.

The chain recombines TRBV9 with TRBJ1-2; possibly TRBD1 for D (6 bases). Germline V gives CDR1 SGDLS, CDR2 YYNGEE. V dropped 3 bases and J dropped 5 bases, with 14 bases sitting between them. The CDR3 has 14 amino acids. Written as DNA, the CDR3 is TGTGCCAGCAGCGAAGGGGGAGGGTGGTATGGCTACACCTTC. It encodes CASSEGGGWYGYTF.

This sequence joins TRBV9 and TRBJ2-3, with 8 bases fitting TRBD2. CDR3 length equals 13 residues. V lost 7 bases and J lost 5; bases outside the gene matches: 6. Germline values: CDR1 SGDLS, CDR2 YYNGEE. CDR3 region: CASAGGALDTQYF. The CDR3 DNA is TGTGCCAGCGCCGGGGGGGCCCTAGATACGCAGTATTTT.

This chain connects TRBV6-4 to TRBJ2-2, with 9 bases lining up with TRBD1. Per germline, CDR1 MRHNA and CDR2 SNTAGT. J was trimmed by 5 bases and V by 3 bases; bases with no gene match: 4. This CDR3 comprises 15 residues. CDR3 sequence: CASSESTGGTGELFF. The DNA for the CDR3 is TGTGCCAGCAGTGAGTCGACAGGGGGAACCGGGGAGCTGTTTTTT.